These T cell receptor beta chains were read from a single sample in a study of T-cell reconstitution after alpha-beta-depleted transplantation in children. TCRdb independently ran MiXCR on the PCR reads; one entry per CDR3 protein. The sample lists 500,000 or so distinct CDR3 sequences, over 10% seen once, with approximately 14% in the top ten. The material sequenced was PBMCs, mostly from graft donor cells, taken 180 days after TCRalphabeta/CD19-depleted stem cell transplant. The source of these receptors is a female patient between 2 and 15 years old who had a stem cell transplant for aplastic anemia, so the T cells may come from the graft donor. Both conserved end residues are part of each CDR3. D genes are given only for firm matches. Expanded clones are given a class, and other clones once, few, many or no size at all.

cdr3_length clone_size d_call j_call v_call cdr3_nt cdr3_aa
15 few . TRBJ2-1 TRBV20-1 TGCAGTGCCCGGGGTAGTCCAAGCTCCTACAATGAGCAGTTCTTC CSARGSPSSYNEQFF
17 many TRBD2 TRBJ2-3 TRBV27 TGTGCCAGCAGTCCATTACTAGCGGGGACTAGCACAGATACGCAGTATTTT CASSPLLAGTSTDTQYF
15 . TRBD2 TRBJ2-1 TRBV10-3 TGTGCCATCAGTGAAGCGGGAGTATACTACAATGAGCAGTTCTTC CAISEAGVYYNEQFF
15 . . TRBJ1-6 TRBV7-2 TGTGCCAGCAGCGTACAGGGTGCACCTTATTCACCCCTCCACTTT CASSVQGAPYSPLHF
16 few . TRBJ1-2 TRBV18 TGTGCCAGCTCACCACGTTGGGCAGGGATATACTATGGCTACACCTTC CASSPRWAGIYYGYTF
11 . . TRBJ2-5 TRBV12-3/TRBV12-4 TGTGCCAGCAGTGGCCGGGAGACCCAGTACTTC CASSGRETQYF
15 . . TRBJ2-7 TRBV28 TGTGCCAGCACCACAGACGGCGACTGGACCTACGAGCAGTACTTC CASTTDGDWTYEQYF
14 . TRBD1 TRBJ1-5 TRBV30 TGTGCCCTCGGACAGGGGCTCGTCAATCAGCCCCAGCATTTT CALGQGLVNQPQHF
16 . . TRBJ2-1 TRBV5-1 TGCGCCAGCAGCTTGGTCACAGCGGGTTCCTACAATGGGCAGTTCTTC CASSLVTAGSYNGQFF
15 . . TRBJ2-1 TRBV23-1 TGCGCCAGACCCCGGGGCAGGGACCTAGACAATGAGCAGTTCTTC CARPRGRDLDNEQFF
14 . . TRBJ1-1 TRBV12-3/TRBV12-4 TGTGCCAGCAATCCGGGCCGCAAGATCACTGAAGCTTTCTTT CASNPGRKITEAFF
16 many . TRBJ1-4 TRBV5-1 TGCGCCAGCAGCTTGGTCTGGGGTCGCAACGTGGAAAAACTGTTTTTT CASSLVWGRNVEKLFF
13 many . TRBJ2-2 TRBV28 TGTGCCAGCAGTTTATCCTCCACCGGGGAGCTGTTTTTT CASSLSSTGELFF
15 few . TRBJ2-1 TRBV7-8 TGTGCCAGCAGCTTAGCTAGCGGAGAGGGTGATGAGCAGTTCTTC CASSLASGEGDEQFF
15 . . TRBJ2-7 TRBV7-9 TGTGCCAGCAGCTTATCCCCAGGGGATACCTACGAGCAGTACTTC CASSLSPGDTYEQYF
14 few . TRBJ2-2 TRBV14 TGTGCCAGCAGCCAACGGCTGCTACCGGGTCAGGTGTTTTTT CASSQRLLPGQVFF
15 . TRBD2 TRBJ2-7 TRBV11-3 TGTGCCAGCAGCTCCGGACTAGCGGCTACCTACGAGCAGTACTTC CASSSGLAATYEQYF
13 . . TRBJ2-7 TRBV7-6 TGTGCCAGCAGCTCACCCGTAACCTACGAGCAGTACTTC CASSSPVTYEQYF
14 . . TRBJ1-5 TRBV6-1 TGTGCCAGCACGTCGGCTTATAGCAATCAGCCCCAGCATTTT CASTSAYSNQPQHF
16 few TRBD1 TRBJ1-2 TRBV28 TGTGCCAGCAACTGGGACAGGGGAATAGGAACTAAGGGCTACACCTTC CASNWDRGIGTKGYTF
15 . . TRBJ2-2 TRBV3-1 TGTGCCAGCAGCCAAGCGTCTGCTAGCCCCGGGGAGCTGTTTTTT CASSQASASPGELFF
12 . . TRBJ2-5 TRBV20-1 TGCAGTGCTAACAGACAGGCAGAGACCCAGTACTTC CSANRQAETQYF
16 many . TRBJ2-7 TRBV20-1 TGCAGTGCTAGAGTCATGGTCAGGGGGGTAATATACGAGCAGTACTTC CSARVMVRGVIYEQYF
18 . . TRBJ2-1 TRBV10-3 TGTGCCATCAGGGGGGGACTCCGACCGAGTTGGGTCTACAATGAGCAGTTCTTC CAIRGGLRPSWVYNEQFF
14 . . TRBJ1-1 TRBV21-1 TGTGCCAGCACCCTGGACAGGCAGGGCACTGAAGCTTTCTTT CASTLDRQGTEAFF
15 . . TRBJ2-7 TRBV5-1 TGCGCCAGCAGCAGATTATACTCAAGCGGGTACGAGCAGTACTTC CASSRLYSSGYEQYF
14 few . TRBJ2-5 TRBV5-1 TGCGCCAGCAAAGGGGGGCTACAGGGAGAGACCCAGTACTTC CASKGGLQGETQYF
13 many . TRBJ2-3 TRBV29-1 TGCAGCGTTCGGGTGGACCGCGCAGATACGCAGTATTTT CSVRVDRADTQYF
16 few . TRBJ1-2 TRBV28 TGTGCCAGCATCTTACAGCGGGCAGGGGAGAACTATGGCTACACCTTC CASILQRAGENYGYTF
11 . . TRBJ1-1 TRBV20-1 TGCAGTGCTAGAGAAGACAGTCGGGCTTTCTTT CSAREDSRAFF
15 . . TRBJ2-7 TRBV29-1 TGCAGCGTTGACGGTGGGACGGTCAGTTCCTACGAGCAGTACTTC CSVDGGTVSSYEQYF
12 many . TRBJ2-7 TRBV28 TGTGCCAGCAGTAAGGGGCGCTACGAGCAGTACTTC CASSKGRYEQYF
15 . TRBD2 TRBJ2-2 TRBV6-5 TGTGCCAGCAGTTACCGCTGGACTAGTCCTGGGGAGCTGTTTTTT CASSYRWTSPGELFF
10 few . TRBJ1-1 TRBV12-3/TRBV12-4 TGTGCCAGCAGTTTAGTGGCAGCGCACTTT CASSLVAAHF
15 few TRBD1 TRBJ2-1 TRBV7-9 TGTGCCAGCACCCCTTGGGGGACAGGGGTGAATGAGCAGTTCTTC CASTPWGTGVNEQFF
13 few . TRBJ2-3 TRBV28 TGTGCCAGCAGTTACACAAAGACAGATACGCAGTATTTT CASSYTKTDTQYF
16 . . TRBJ2-1 TRBV12-3/TRBV12-4 TGTGCCAGCAGTCTTCGAGCGGTTTTAGGGTACAATGAGCAGTTCTTC CASSLRAVLGYNEQFF
16 . TRBD1 TRBJ2-3 TRBV2 TGTGCCAGCAGTCGCGCGACAGGGTCTAGCACAGATACGCAGTATTTT CASSRATGSSTDTQYF
14 . TRBD2 TRBJ2-7 TRBV20-1 TGCAGTGCTAGAGATCTCCCGGGAGGGGACGAGCAGTACTTC CSARDLPGGDEQYF
17 . . TRBJ2-7 TRBV21-1 TGTGCCAGCAGCAAAATCCCGGGACATAAGATGAGGTACGAGCAGTACTTC CASSKIPGHKMRYEQYF
16 many . TRBJ1-2 TRBV11-2 TGTGCCAGCAGCTTAGATCCTGGACAAGCTAACTATGGCTACACCTTC CASSLDPGQANYGYTF
12 few TRBD1 TRBJ2-3 TRBV9 TGTGCCAGCAGCGCGGGACAGGGTACGCAGTATTTT CASSAGQGTQYF
14 . TRBD1 TRBJ1-2 TRBV29-1 TGCAGCGGTTGGCGGACAGGGGGCATCTATGGCTACACCTTC CSGWRTGGIYGYTF
15 . TRBD1 TRBJ2-7 TRBV20-1 TGCAGTGCAACGCCGGGACAGGGGGTTGGGTACGAGCAGTACTTC CSATPGQGVGYEQYF
16 . TRBD2 TRBJ2-1 TRBV4-3 TGCGCCAGCAGCCCAGAACGCGGGAGGTGGAGACATGAGCAGTTCTTC CASSPERGRWRHEQFF
23 . TRBD1 TRBJ1-4 TRBV7-4 TGCGCCAGCAGCCTTACCTACTTGAACCGGGACAGGTGGCACTTCGAGACTAATGAAAAACTGTTTTTT CASSLTYLNRDRWHFETNEKLFF
14 many . TRBJ2-1 TRBV20-1 TGCAGTGCTAGCCGGGACTCCCGGGTAGGGGAGCAGTTCTTC CSASRDSRVGEQFF